This is a list of T cell receptor beta chains from one sample in a study of early T cells in non-severe SARS-CoV-2 infection. TCRdb used MiXCR to reprocess the 5' RACE reads, holding one entry per CDR3 protein. The table includes 30,000 to 40,000 distinct CDR3 sequences, approximately 6.2% detected once. The sequencing input was whole blood. These receptors were obtained from an adult who was a healthcare worker with PCR-confirmed SARS-CoV-2 infection or an uninfected control (not recorded which). Each CDR3 is given with its conserved first and last residue. The order of the fields is J gene, V gene, clone size, D gene, CDR3 DNA, CDR3 protein. D genes are given only for firm matches. Size is omitted from some rows. Given values are once, few, many or a class for expanded clones.

J gene: TRBJ2-5; V gene: TRBV19; clone size: NA; D gene: TRBD1; CDR3 DNA: TGTGCCAGTAGTCTGACAGGGGGCAAGGAGACCCAGTACTTC; CDR3 protein: CASSLTGGKETQYF
J gene: TRBJ1-4; V gene: TRBV4-1; clone size: NA; D gene: NA; CDR3 DNA: TGCGCCAGCAGCCAATTTATTATTGACGGAGCGAATGAAAAACTGTTTTTT; CDR3 protein: CASSQFIIDGANEKLFF
J gene: TRBJ1-5; V gene: TRBV30; clone size: many; D gene: NA; CDR3 DNA: TGTGCCTGGACGAGGGCAGGCAATCAGCCCCAGCATTTT; CDR3 protein: CAWTRAGNQPQHF
J gene: TRBJ1-2; V gene: TRBV12-3/TRBV12-4; clone size: NA; D gene: NA; CDR3 DNA: TGTGCCAGTACGATACAGGCGAACAGAGGCTACACCTTC; CDR3 protein: CASTIQANRGYTF
J gene: TRBJ1-1; V gene: TRBV12-3/TRBV12-4; clone size: many; D gene: TRBD1; CDR3 DNA: TGTGCCAGCAGGGGGACAGGTTATATGAACACTGAAGCTTTCTTT; CDR3 protein: CASRGTGYMNTEAFF
J gene: TRBJ1-4; V gene: TRBV6-2/TRBV6-3; clone size: many; D gene: NA; CDR3 DNA: TGTGCCAGCAGCCGGACTCATACTGGGCGGTATGAAAAACTGTTTTTT; CDR3 protein: CASSRTHTGRYEKLFF
J gene: TRBJ1-3; V gene: TRBV4-3; clone size: NA; D gene: NA; CDR3 DNA: TGCGCCAGCAGCCAGGAGATAGGATCCTCATCTGGAAACACCATATATTTT; CDR3 protein: CASSQEIGSSSGNTIYF
J gene: TRBJ2-5; V gene: TRBV20-1; clone size: many; D gene: NA; CDR3 DNA: TGCAGTGCCGGCAGGGGTTCAAGAGAGACCCAGTACTTC; CDR3 protein: CSAGRGSRETQYF
J gene: TRBJ2-1; V gene: TRBV5-1; clone size: many; D gene: TRBD2; CDR3 DNA: TGCGCCAGCAGCGGAATAGCGGGAGGGCTCCCCAATGAGCAGTTCTTC; CDR3 protein: CASSGIAGGLPNEQFF
J gene: TRBJ2-5; V gene: TRBV11-2; clone size: many; D gene: TRBD2; CDR3 DNA: TGTGCCAGCAGCTTAGGAAATAGCGGGAGTGAGACCCAGTACTTC; CDR3 protein: CASSLGNSGSETQYF
J gene: TRBJ2-5; V gene: TRBV7-9; clone size: many; D gene: TRBD2; CDR3 DNA: TGTGCCAGCAGCTCCCAACTAGCGGGAGTGTGGGAGACCCAGTACTTC; CDR3 protein: CASSSQLAGVWETQYF
J gene: TRBJ2-3; V gene: TRBV25-1; clone size: many; D gene: NA; CDR3 DNA: TGTGCCAGCAGTGTAAGAGATACGCAGTATTTT; CDR3 protein: CASSVRDTQYF
J gene: TRBJ1-4; V gene: TRBV6-6; clone size: many; D gene: NA; CDR3 DNA: TGTGCCAGCGCGGGGGCAGCTATTGGCGCAACTAATGAAAAACTGTTTTTT; CDR3 protein: CASAGAAIGATNEKLFF
J gene: TRBJ2-6; V gene: TRBV30; clone size: many; D gene: NA; CDR3 DNA: TGTGCCTGGAGCCCAGTAGCTGGGGCCAACGTCCTGACTTTC; CDR3 protein: CAWSPVAGANVLTF
J gene: TRBJ2-5; V gene: TRBV11-2; clone size: many; D gene: NA; CDR3 DNA: TGTGCCAGCAGCTTAGTTCTGGGATTCGAGACCCAGTACTTC; CDR3 protein: CASSLVLGFETQYF
J gene: TRBJ2-1; V gene: TRBV6-1; clone size: few; D gene: TRBD2; CDR3 DNA: TGTGCCAGCAGTGAAGGTCCTAGCGGGAGAAAGACCTACAATGAGCAGTTCTTC; CDR3 protein: CASSEGPSGRKTYNEQFF
J gene: TRBJ1-2; V gene: TRBV5-6; clone size: few; D gene: NA; CDR3 DNA: TGTGCCAGCAGCTTGATCCCGGATTACCGCTACACCTTC; CDR3 protein: CASSLIPDYRYTF
J gene: TRBJ1-3; V gene: TRBV18; clone size: few; D gene: NA; CDR3 DNA: TGTGCCAGCTCATTAAGGGGAGGTCCTGGAAACACCATATATTTT; CDR3 protein: CASSLRGGPGNTIYF
J gene: TRBJ2-1; V gene: TRBV24-1; clone size: many; D gene: TRBD1; CDR3 DNA: TGTGCCACCACTTCCGGGACAGGGTCCGACAATGAGCAGTTCTTC; CDR3 protein: CATTSGTGSDNEQFF
J gene: TRBJ1-1; V gene: TRBV7-9; clone size: many; D gene: NA; CDR3 DNA: TGTGCCAGCAGCCTGACGGAGGAAGCTTTCTTT; CDR3 protein: CASSLTEEAFF
J gene: TRBJ2-5; V gene: TRBV10-2; clone size: many; D gene: TRBD2; CDR3 DNA: TGCGCCAGCAGCGGGACTAGCGGGAGACAGACCCAGTACTTC; CDR3 protein: CASSGTSGRQTQYF
J gene: TRBJ2-5; V gene: TRBV5-8; clone size: many; D gene: NA; CDR3 DNA: TGTGCCAGCAGCTTGGTCTACCAGGGAGAGACCCAGTACTTC; CDR3 protein: CASSLVYQGETQYF
J gene: TRBJ2-2; V gene: TRBV5-1; clone size: many; D gene: TRBD1; CDR3 DNA: TGCGCCAGCAGCTTGGTGGACAGGTCGAACACCGGGGAGCTGTTTTTT; CDR3 protein: CASSLVDRSNTGELFF
J gene: TRBJ2-5; V gene: TRBV6-5; clone size: medium-sized; D gene: NA; CDR3 DNA: TGTGCCAGCAGTTACGGGGGGTTCCAAGAGACCCAGTACTTC; CDR3 protein: CASSYGGFQETQYF
J gene: TRBJ2-3; V gene: TRBV9; clone size: many; D gene: TRBD1; CDR3 DNA: TGTGCCAGCAGCGTAAGACAGGGCACTAGCACAGATACGCAGTATTTT; CDR3 protein: CASSVRQGTSTDTQYF
J gene: TRBJ2-5; V gene: TRBV7-2; clone size: many; D gene: TRBD1; CDR3 DNA: TGTGCCAGCAGCTTAAATCCTACAGGACAGGGATCCCAGTACTTC; CDR3 protein: CASSLNPTGQGSQYF
J gene: TRBJ2-3; V gene: TRBV27; clone size: few; D gene: NA; CDR3 DNA: TGTGCCAGCAGTAAGATACAGGGTTCGAATACGCAGTATTTT; CDR3 protein: CASSKIQGSNTQYF
J gene: TRBJ2-5; V gene: TRBV19; clone size: NA; D gene: NA; CDR3 DNA: TGTGCCAGTAGTATCGTGACGCAAGAGACCCAGTACTTC; CDR3 protein: CASSIVTQETQYF